This T cell receptor (beta chain) was captured in a study of T-cell reconstitution after alpha-beta-depleted transplantation in children. The authors prepared the TCRbeta library with unique molecular identifiers. Via MiXCR, TCRdb re-called the PCR reads, giving one row per CDR3 protein. In the table there are about 400,000 distinct CDR3 sequences, just over 20% of which are singletons. About this clonotype: Germline is not matched at one junction end, which may reflect a read error.

The CDR3 runs to 16 residues. The TCR comes from a human donor who donated a stem cell graft to a child with acute myeloid leukemia. The sample in question was PBMCs from the stem cell graft donor, obtained from the stem cell graft. This rearrangement joins TRBV12-3 or TRBV12-4 to TRBJ2-1, with 7 bases aligning to TRBD1. This chain's CDR3 is CTSSPWAGGDYNEQFF. The CDR3 coding sequence is TGTACCAGCAGCCCCTGGGCAGGGGGTGATTACAATGAGCAGTTCTTC.